These 25 T cell receptor beta chains originate from one sample sequenced in a study of T cell responses to AZD1222 COVID-19 vaccine. Here immunoSEQ multiplex PCR was the method, and the copy in TCRdb shows in-frame clones only, minus some. The sample yields roughly 140,000 clones, about 90% seen once. The specimen was peripheral blood, collected on day 0 of AZD1222 vaccination. The source is an adult in good health.

CDR3 bases: TGTGCCAGCAGAGCCTCAGGGGGTTTGTATGGCTACACCTTC. It is translated as CASRASGGLYGYTF. The V call is TRBV27, the J call TRBJ1-2, with 7 bases fitting TRBD1. The CDR3 spans 14 residues. Germline V gene sequence: CDR1 MNHEY, CDR2 SMNVEV (reference sequence). V gave up 6 bases and J gave up 5 bases; unmatched junction bases: 9.

This chain uses TRBV28 with TRBJ1-1; no reliable D call. Germline-derived CDR1 and CDR2 are MDHEN and SYDVKM. The CDR3 runs 13 residues. V lost 4 bases and J 5 bases, leaving 11 bases between the germline ends. CDR3 loop: CASSSVEKTEAFF. Here the CDR3 DNA reads TGTGCCAGCAGTTCCGTAGAAAAAACTGAAGCTTTCTTT.

The chain carries TRBV2 and TRBJ1-2; no definite D call. CDR1 and CDR2 (germline): SNHLY, FYNNEI. The germline V and J ends were trimmed by 4 bases and 1 base, with 13 bases remaining between them. CDR3 size: 15 residues. CDR3 region: CASSVSKAGNYGYTF. Written as DNA, the CDR3 is TGTGCCAGCAGTGTTTCGAAGGCGGGTAACTATGGCTACACCTTC.

The CDR3 DNA is TGTGCCAGCAGCTTATCGGGTAGTAGGGAGTTCTTC. Its protein product is CASSLSGSREFF. The chain links TRBV7-2 to TRBJ2-1; no clear D. The CDR3 runs 12 residues. The germline V and J ends were trimmed by 2 bases and 14 bases, with 13 bases remaining between them. In germline, CDR1 is SGHTA, CDR2 FQGNSA.

The rearrangement uses TRBV7-2 and TRBJ2-2; D remains unclear. The CDR3 has 16 amino acids. The V gene lost 1 base and the J gene lost 4 bases, with 13 bases spanning the gap. The germline CDR1 and CDR2 sequences are SGHTA and FQGNSA. CDR3 amino acids: CASSLDPLAVTGELFF. The DNA of the CDR3 is TGTGCCAGCAGCTTAGACCCCCTGGCGGTCACCGGGGAGCTGTTTTTT.

The chain uses TRBV27 and TRBJ2-5; 7 bases fit TRBD1. Germline CDR1 reads MNHEY; CDR2 reads SMNVEV (reference sequence). The ends lost 5 bases at V and 9 bases at J; junction bases unmatched: 15. There are 15 residues in the CDR3. CDR3 loop: CASSLLGTERLAQYF. The CDR3 region has the DNA TGTGCCAGCAGTCTCCTGGGGACAGAGAGACTGGCCCAGTACTTC.

The genes are TRBV7-9 and TRBJ1-1, with D perhaps matching TRBD1 (5 bases). The CDR3 runs 13 residues. V dropped 3 bases and J dropped 1 base, with 6 bases sitting between them. Germline V CDR1 and CDR2: SEHNR, FQNEAQ (reference sequence). The CDR3 loop is CASSFTGNTEAFF. CDR3 coding DNA: TGTGCCAGCAGCTTTACAGGGAACACTGAAGCTTTCTTT.

The J gene is TRBJ2-3, the V gene TRBV27; 13 nucleotides line up with TRBD2. Trimming took 4 bases from V and 5 from J; bases not matched to a gene: 6. This CDR3 region has 16 residues. Germline CDR1 reads MNHEY; CDR2 reads SMNVEV (reference sequence). For the CDR3, the DNA is TGTGCCAGCAGTTCACCCCGGACTAGCGGGAGAGATACGCAGTATTTT. Translating gives CASSSPRTSGRDTQYF.

The rearrangement uses TRBV7-9 and TRBJ1-5, with 7 bases lining up with TRBD1. Losses at the gene ends were 1 base for V and 4 bases for J; bases not matched to a gene: 4. In germline, CDR1 is SEHNR, CDR2 FQNEAQ (reference sequence). This CDR3 contains 15 residues. As DNA, the CDR3 is TGTGCCAGCAGCTTAGGGGGACAGCGTAATCAGCCCCAGCATTTT. Translation gives CASSLGGQRNQPQHF.

The rearrangement links TRBV7-2 to TRBJ2-7, with 9 bases lining up with TRBD1. There are 14 residues in the CDR3. Per the germline V gene, CDR1 is SGHTA and CDR2 is FQGNSA. J was trimmed by 4 bases and V by 6 bases; bases with no gene match: 7. The CDR3 sequence: CASSRGQGLYEQYF. In nucleotides, the CDR3 is TGTGCCAGCAGTCGTGGACAGGGGTTGTACGAGCAGTACTTC.

The V and J genes are TRBV20-1 and TRBJ1-5, with no clear D. Trimming took off 3 bases at V and 6 bases at J, with 12 bases between the two ends. This CDR3 has 13 amino acids. Looked up from germline, CDR1 is DFQATT and CDR2 is SNEGSKA (reference sequence). The CDR3 sequence: CSASERAGQPQHF. In DNA form, the CDR3 reads TGCAGTGCTAGTGAGAGGGCCGGTCAGCCCCAGCATTTT.

This sequence joins TRBV24-1 and TRBJ2-3; 11 nucleotides match TRBD2. The trim removed 6 bases at V and 0 bases at J, leaving 4 bases unmatched. The germline V gene has CDR1 KGHDR and CDR2 SFDVKD. The CDR3 loop spans 16 amino acids. CDR3 in DNA: TGTGCCACCAGTACTAGCGGGAGTCCGAGCACAGATACGCAGTATTTT. As protein: CATSTSGSPSTDTQYF.

The genes are TRBV9 and TRBJ2-1, with 9 bases lining up with TRBD2. V lost 2 bases to trimming and J lost 7 bases; unmatched junction nucleotides: 7. In germline, CDR1 is SGDLS, CDR2 YYNGEE. The CDR3 is made up of 15 amino acids. CDR3 in DNA: TGTGCCAGCAGCGTTAGCGGGAGCCTAGGGAATGAGCAGTTCTTC. It yields the protein CASSVSGSLGNEQFF.

The J gene is TRBJ1-4, the V gene TRBV28; possibly TRBD1 for D (6 bases). The germline V gene encodes CDR1 MDHEN and CDR2 SYDVKM. The CDR3 is 14 amino acids. Deletions cut 3 bases from V and 5 bases from J, with 10 bases between. The DNA of the CDR3 is TGTGCCAGCAGTTTTAGGGGGGCGAATGAAAAACTGTTTTTT. As protein: CASSFRGANEKLFF.

This chain joins TRBV4-2 and TRBJ1-6, with D possibly being TRBD1 (6 bases). V lost 4 bases, J lost 6 bases, and 13 bases lay in between. The CDR3 extends over 15 amino acids. In germline, CDR1 is LGHNA, CDR2 YNFKEQ. CDR3 nucleotides: TGTGCCAGCAGCCTAAGGGGGATCGGTAATTCACCCCTCCACTTT. It encodes CASSLRGIGNSPLHF.

The genes are TRBV7-3 and TRBJ2-1, with D perhaps assigned TRBD1 or TRBD2 (5 bases each). The CDR3 length is 16 residues. The V end was cut by 4 bases, the J end by 5 bases, with 18 bases between. Germline V gene lookup returns CDR1 SGHTA and CDR2 FQGTGA. CDR3 region: CASSSNGASSNNEQFF. The CDR3, as DNA: TGTGCCAGCAGCTCCAACGGGGCGTCTTCGAACAATGAGCAGTTCTTC.

The J gene is TRBJ1-4, the V gene TRBV19; 7 nucleotides line up with TRBD1. This CDR3 is built from 14 residues. Losses at the gene ends were 7 bases for V and 7 bases for J; bases not matched to a gene: 9. CDR1 is LNHDA and CDR2 is SQIVND in the germline V gene (reference sequence). The CDR3 nucleotides read TGTGCCAGTAATCTTGACAGGGATAGTGAAAAACTGTTTTTT. Its protein is CASNLDRDSEKLFF.

This clone was observed a few times. The chain carries TRBV6-6 and TRBJ2-7; 8 bases line up with TRBD1. Trimming cost V 0 bases and J 5 bases; bases outside gene matches: 6. This CDR3 region has 15 residues. Germline V CDR1 and CDR2: MNHNY, SVGAGI (reference sequence). The CDR3 coding sequence is TGTGCCAGCAGTTACTCGATACAGGGGGTACACGAGCAGTACTTC. It specifies CASSYSIQGVHEQYF.

The chain couples TRBV6-2 or TRBV6-3 to TRBJ2-3; D possibly uses TRBD1 or TRBD2 (6 bases each). Per the germline V gene, CDR1 is MNHEY and CDR2 is SVGEGT. This CDR3 region has 14 residues. The V end was cut by 3 bases, the J end by 6 bases, with 13 bases between. CDR3 protein: CASSYGWGADTQYF. The CDR3 DNA sequence: TGTGCCAGCAGTTATGGCTGGGGGGCCGATACGCAGTATTTT.

The chain combines TRBV5-4 with TRBJ2-5; D possibly corresponds to TRBD1 (6 bases). CDR3 length equals 14 residues. Germline V gene data show CDR1 as SGHNT and CDR2 as YYREEE (reference sequence). V lost 3 bases, J lost 6 bases, and 15 bases lay in between. In nucleotides, the CDR3 is TGTGCCAGCAGCTACACCCGGGACACTCAGACCCAGTACTTC. It codes for CASSYTRDTQTQYF.

The CDR3 reads CASTVSGGGNYGYTF. The DNA of the CDR3 is TGTGCCAGCACCGTCTCAGGGGGCGGTAACTATGGCTACACCTTC. This chain connects TRBV6-5 to TRBJ1-2; TRBD1 agrees at 8 bases. This CDR3 has 15 residues. Trimming at V came to 7 bases and at J to 1 base, leaving 8 bases not matched to a gene. CDR1 MNHEY and CDR2 SVGAGI come from the germline V gene.

The chain recombines TRBV9 with TRBJ1-1, with a tentative D call TRBD1 (5 bases). The germline CDR1 and CDR2 sequences are SGDLS and YYNGEE. V was pared by 3 bases and J by 0 bases, with 12 bases between. The CDR3 covers 15 residues. For the CDR3, the DNA is TGTGCCAGCAGCGCTGGGGGAAACATGAACACTGAAGCTTTCTTT. Translated: CASSAGGNMNTEAFF.

This clone came up once. V is TRBV24-1 and J is TRBJ2-7, with 9 bases matching TRBD1. CDR3 length: 15 residues. CDR1 KGHDR and CDR2 SFDVKD come from the germline V gene. Trimming removed 2 bases from V and 3 bases from J; junction bases left unmatched: 4. Here the CDR3 DNA reads TGTGCCACCAGTGATTCCGGGACAGGGAACTACGAGCAGTACTTC. Residues: CATSDSGTGNYEQYF.

This rearrangement joins TRBV5-6 to TRBJ2-3; possibly TRBD1 for D (6 bases). CDR1 and CDR2 from the germline V gene are SGHDT and YYEEEE. The CDR3 contains 15 residues. V lost 6 bases and J 2 bases, leaving 16 bases between the germline ends. In DNA form, the CDR3 reads TGTGCCAGCACCCTCCTGGGGGCTGCCACAGATACGCAGTATTTT. Translating it yields CASTLLGAATDTQYF.

The gene calls are TRBV6-4 and TRBJ2-7; 7 bases are a match to TRBD2. Germline V gene sequence: CDR1 MRHNA, CDR2 SNTAGT. The junction had 22 bases not matched to a gene; V was cut back by 6 bases and J by 2 bases. The CDR3 covers 19 residues. This chain's CDR3 is CASSLPEGLAEVHTYEQYF. DNA of the CDR3: TGTGCCAGCAGCCTCCCTGAAGGGCTAGCGGAAGTGCACACCTACGAGCAGTACTTC.